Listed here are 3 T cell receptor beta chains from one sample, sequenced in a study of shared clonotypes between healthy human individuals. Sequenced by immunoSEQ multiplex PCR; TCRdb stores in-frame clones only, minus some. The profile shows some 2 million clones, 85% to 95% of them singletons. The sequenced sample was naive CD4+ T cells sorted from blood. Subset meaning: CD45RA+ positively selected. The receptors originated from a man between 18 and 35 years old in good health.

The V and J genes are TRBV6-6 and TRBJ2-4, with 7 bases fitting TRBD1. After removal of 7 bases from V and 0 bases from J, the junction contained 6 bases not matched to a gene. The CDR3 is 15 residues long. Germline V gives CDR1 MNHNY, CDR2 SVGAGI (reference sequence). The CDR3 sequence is CASIKGQLAKNIQYF. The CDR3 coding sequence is TGTGCCAGCATTAAGGGACAGCTAGCCAAAAACATTCAGTACTTC.

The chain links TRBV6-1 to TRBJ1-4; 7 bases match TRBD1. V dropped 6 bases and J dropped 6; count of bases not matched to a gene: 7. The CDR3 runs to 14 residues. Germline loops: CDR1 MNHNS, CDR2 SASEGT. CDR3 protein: CASREDRMDEKLFF. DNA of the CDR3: TGTGCCAGCAGAGAGGACAGGATGGATGAAAAACTGTTTTTT.

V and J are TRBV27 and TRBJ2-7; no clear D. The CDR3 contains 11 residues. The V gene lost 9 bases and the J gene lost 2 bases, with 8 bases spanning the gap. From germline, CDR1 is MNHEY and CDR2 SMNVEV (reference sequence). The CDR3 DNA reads TGTGCCAGGTTAAGCGCCTACGAGCAGTACTTC. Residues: CARLSAYEQYF.